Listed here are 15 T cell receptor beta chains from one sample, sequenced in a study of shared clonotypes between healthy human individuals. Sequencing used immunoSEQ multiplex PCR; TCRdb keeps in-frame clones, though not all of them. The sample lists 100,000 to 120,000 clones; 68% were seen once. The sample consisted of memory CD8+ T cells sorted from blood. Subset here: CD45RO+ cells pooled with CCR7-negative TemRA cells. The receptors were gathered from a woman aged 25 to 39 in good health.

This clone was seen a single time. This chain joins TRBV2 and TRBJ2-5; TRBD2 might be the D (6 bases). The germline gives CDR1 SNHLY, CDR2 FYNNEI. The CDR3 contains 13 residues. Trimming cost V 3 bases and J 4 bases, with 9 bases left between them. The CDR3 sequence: CASSDTSPETQYF. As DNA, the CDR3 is TGTGCCAGCAGTGATACTAGCCCAGAGACCCAGTACTTC.

CDR3 protein: CASSDLAGYNEQFF. The CDR3 DNA reads TGTGCCAGCAGTGATCTTGCAGGCTACAATGAGCAGTTCTTC. The chain couples TRBV25-1 to TRBJ2-1; D unresolved. This CDR3 has 14 residues. Trimming cost V 3 bases and J 3 bases, with 9 bases left between them. Per germline, CDR1 MGHDK and CDR2 SYGVNS.

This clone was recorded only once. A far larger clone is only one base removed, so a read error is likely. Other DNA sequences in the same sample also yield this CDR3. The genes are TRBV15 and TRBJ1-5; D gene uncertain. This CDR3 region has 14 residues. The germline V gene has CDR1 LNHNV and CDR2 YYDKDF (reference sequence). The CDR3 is CATSSGRQYQPQHF. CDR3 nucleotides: TGTGCCACCAGCAGCGGCAGGCAATATCAGCCCCAACATTTT.

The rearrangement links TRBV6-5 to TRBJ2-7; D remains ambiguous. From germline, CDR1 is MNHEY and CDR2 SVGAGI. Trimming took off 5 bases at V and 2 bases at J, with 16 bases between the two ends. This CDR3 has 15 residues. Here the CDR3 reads CASSPPGFLTYEQYF. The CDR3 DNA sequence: TGTGCCAGCAGTCCGCCAGGTTTCCTTACCTACGAGCAGTACTTC.

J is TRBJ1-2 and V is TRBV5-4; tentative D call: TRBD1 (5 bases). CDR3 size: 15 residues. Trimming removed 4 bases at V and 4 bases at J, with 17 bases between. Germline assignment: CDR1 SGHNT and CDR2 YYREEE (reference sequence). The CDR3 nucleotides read TGTGCCAGCAGCCGGGACTCAGGGTTGGGCTATGGCTACACCTTC. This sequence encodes CASSRDSGLGYGYTF.

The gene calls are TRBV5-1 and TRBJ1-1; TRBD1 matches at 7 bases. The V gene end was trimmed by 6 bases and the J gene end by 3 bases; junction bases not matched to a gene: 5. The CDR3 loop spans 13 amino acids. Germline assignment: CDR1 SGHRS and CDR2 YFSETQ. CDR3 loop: CASTRQGYTEAFF. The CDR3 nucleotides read TGCGCCAGCACTCGACAGGGATACACTGAAGCTTTCTTT.

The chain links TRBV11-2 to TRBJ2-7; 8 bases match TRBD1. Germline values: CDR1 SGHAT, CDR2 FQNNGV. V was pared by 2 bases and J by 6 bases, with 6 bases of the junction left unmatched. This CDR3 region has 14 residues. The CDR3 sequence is CASSLIQGAIEQYF. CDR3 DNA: TGTGCCAGCAGCTTAATTCAGGGGGCGATCGAGCAGTACTTC. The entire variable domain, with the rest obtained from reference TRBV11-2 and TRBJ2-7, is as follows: EAGVAQSPRYKIIEKRQSVAFWCNPISGHATLYWYQQILGQGPKLLIQFQNNGVVDDSQLPKDRFSAERLKGVDSTLKIQPAKLEDSAVYLCASSLIQGAIEQYFGPGTRLTVT.

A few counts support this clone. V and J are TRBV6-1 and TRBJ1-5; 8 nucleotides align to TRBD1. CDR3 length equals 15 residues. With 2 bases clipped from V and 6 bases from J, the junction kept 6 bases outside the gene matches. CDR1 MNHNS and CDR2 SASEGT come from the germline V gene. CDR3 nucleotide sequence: TGTGCCAGCAGTGAAAACGCAGGGGGCATTCAGCCCCAGCATTTT. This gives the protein CASSENAGGIQPQHF.

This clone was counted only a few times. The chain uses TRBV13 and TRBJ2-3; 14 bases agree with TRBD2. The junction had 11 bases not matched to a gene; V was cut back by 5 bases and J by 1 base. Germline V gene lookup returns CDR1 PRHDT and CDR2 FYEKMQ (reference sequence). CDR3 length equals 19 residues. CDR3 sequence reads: CASSPTTSGRANGTDTQYF. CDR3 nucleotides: TGTGCCAGCAGCCCAACGACTAGCGGGAGGGCCAATGGCACAGATACGCAGTATTTT.

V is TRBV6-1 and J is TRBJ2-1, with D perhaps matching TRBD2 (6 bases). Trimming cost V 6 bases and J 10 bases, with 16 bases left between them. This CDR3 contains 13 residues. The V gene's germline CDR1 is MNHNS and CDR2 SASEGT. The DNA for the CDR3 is TGTGCCAGCAGAGGGCTGGAGGGAGAGGAGCAGTTCTTC. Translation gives CASRGLEGEEQFF.

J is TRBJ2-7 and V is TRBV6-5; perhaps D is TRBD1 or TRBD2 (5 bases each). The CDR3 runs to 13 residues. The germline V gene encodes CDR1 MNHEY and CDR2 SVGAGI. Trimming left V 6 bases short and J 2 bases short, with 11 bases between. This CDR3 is CASSSGPPYEQYF. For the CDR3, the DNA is TGTGCCAGCAGCTCGGGACCACCCTACGAGCAGTACTTC.

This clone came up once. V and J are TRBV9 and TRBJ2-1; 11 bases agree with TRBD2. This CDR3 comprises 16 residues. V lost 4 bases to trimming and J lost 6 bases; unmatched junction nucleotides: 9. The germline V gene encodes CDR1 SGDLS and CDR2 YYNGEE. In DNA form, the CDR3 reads TGTGCCAGCAGCCTTCCCGGGACTAGCGGCCGCAATGAGCAGTTCTTC. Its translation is CASSLPGTSGRNEQFF. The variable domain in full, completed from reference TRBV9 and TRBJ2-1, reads DSGVTQTPKHLITATGQRVTLRCSPRSGDLSVYWYQQSLDQGLQFLIQYYNGEERAKGNILERFSAQQFPDLHSELNLSSLELGDSALYFCASSLPGTSGRNEQFFGPGTRLTVL.

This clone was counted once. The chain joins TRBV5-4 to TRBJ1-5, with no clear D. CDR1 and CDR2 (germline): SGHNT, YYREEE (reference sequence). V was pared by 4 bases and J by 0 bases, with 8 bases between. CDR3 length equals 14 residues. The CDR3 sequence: CASSNRYSNQPQHF. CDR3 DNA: TGTGCCAGCAGCAATCGCTATAGCAATCAGCCCCAGCATTTT.

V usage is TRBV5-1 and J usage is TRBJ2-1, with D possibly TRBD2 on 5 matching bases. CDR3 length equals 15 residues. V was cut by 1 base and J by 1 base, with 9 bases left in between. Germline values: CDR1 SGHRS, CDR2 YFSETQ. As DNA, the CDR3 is TGCGCCAGCAGCTTGTCTAGCCCATCCTACAATGAGCAGTTCTTC. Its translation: CASSLSSPSYNEQFF.

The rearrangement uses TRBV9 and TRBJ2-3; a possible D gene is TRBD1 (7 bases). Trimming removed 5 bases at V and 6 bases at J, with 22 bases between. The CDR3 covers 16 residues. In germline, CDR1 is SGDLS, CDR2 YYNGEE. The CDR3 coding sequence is TGTGCCAGCAGTCCTTCGGGCGGGACAGTCGGCGATACGCAGTATTTT. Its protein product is CASSPSGGTVGDTQYF.